This is a list of T cell receptor beta chains from one sample in a study of human T cells and chemical hapten exposure. A single record per CDR3 protein comes from TCRdb applying MiXCR to the RACE reads. The sample has fewer than 300,000 distinct CDR3 sequences; approximately 8.4% are singletons. Sequenced material: whole blood, taken in connection with sensitization to the hapten diphenylcyclopropenone (DPC). The receptors originated from a middle-aged woman with alopecia areata. Some clones in this sample may be carry-over from other donors' samples. CDR3s include the opening cysteine and the closing phenylalanine or tryptophan. D genes are given only for firm matches. Clone size is stated in some rows and not others, as once, few, many or a class when expanded.

clone_size	j_call	d_call	v_call	cdr3_aa	cdr3_nt
.	TRBJ2-3	TRBD2	TRBV4-3	CASSQGLAVADTQYF	TGCGCCAGCAGCCAGGGCCTAGCGGTCGCAGATACGCAGTATTTT
few	TRBJ2-1	.	TRBV20-1	CSARVTRSGSYNEQFF	TGCAGTGCTAGGGTTACTAGGAGTGGCTCCTACAATGAGCAGTTCTTC
few	TRBJ2-1	TRBD2	TRBV6-6	CASSYGTSGGNEQFF	TGTGCCAGCAGTTATGGGACTAGCGGGGGTAATGAGCAGTTCTTC
.	TRBJ1-1	.	TRBV29-1	CSVTRPYDTEAFF	TGCAGCGTAACTCGCCCGTATGACACTGAAGCTTTCTTT
few	TRBJ2-3	.	TRBV7-2	CASSLALLASYKGDTQYF	TGTGCCAGCAGCTTAGCTCTCCTAGCGTCTTACAAAGGGGATACGCAGTATTTT
few	TRBJ1-6	.	TRBV4-3	CASSQDSLNTLHF	TGCGCCAGCAGCCAAGATAGTCTTAATACCCTCCACTTT
.	TRBJ2-4	.	TRBV6-5	CASQTIGKNIQYF	TGTGCCAGCCAAACTATCGGCAAAAACATTCAGTACTTC
.	TRBJ2-5	.	TRBV3-1	CASSPQGGEETQYF	TGTGCCAGCAGCCCCCAAGGAGGGGAAGAGACCCAGTACTTC
few	TRBJ2-5	.	TRBV6-2/TRBV6-3	CASSIYVGTQYF	TGTGCCAGCAGTATTTACGTGGGGACCCAGTACTTC
.	TRBJ2-1	.	TRBV28	CASSLQALTYNEQFF	TGTGCCAGCAGTTTACAAGCGCTAACTTACAATGAGCAGTTCTTC
.	TRBJ1-1	.	TRBV4-2	CASSQDSTEAFF	TGTGCCAGCAGCCAAGATAGTACCGAAGCTTTCTTT
few	TRBJ1-2	.	TRBV6-6	CASTLPALYGYTF	TGTGCCAGCACCTTACCGGCACTCTATGGCTACACCTTC
few	TRBJ1-6	.	TRBV6-5	CASSYRDTYNSPLHF	TGTGCCAGCAGTTACAGGGACACATATAATTCACCCCTCCACTTT
.	TRBJ2-5	.	TRBV29-1	CSVSGNGETQYF	TGCAGCGTCTCAGGGAATGGAGAGACCCAGTACTTC
many	TRBJ1-1	TRBD1	TRBV29-1	CSVSGGASTEAFF	TGCAGCGTATCAGGGGGCGCTAGTACTGAAGCTTTCTTT
.	TRBJ2-1	TRBD2	TRBV4-2	CASSQDRTSGSYEQFF	TGTGCCAGCAGCCAAGATCGGACTAGCGGGAGTTATGAGCAGTTCTTC
.	TRBJ1-5	.	TRBV12-3/TRBV12-4	CASSWRGGSNQPQHF	TGTGCCAGCAGTTGGCGGGGAGGGAGCAATCAGCCCCAGCATTTT
.	TRBJ1-5	.	TRBV7-2	CASSFEVLQPQHF	TGTGCCAGCAGCTTTGAGGTTCTCCAGCCCCAGCATTTT
.	TRBJ2-1	TRBD2	TRBV5-1	CASSLYSGWGNNEQFF	TGCGCCAGCAGCCTATATAGCGGGTGGGGTAACAATGAGCAGTTCTTC
many	TRBJ2-3	.	TRBV12-3/TRBV12-4	CASSLRGLSTDTQYF	TGTGCCAGCAGTTTGAGGGGACTCAGCACAGATACGCAGTATTTT
.	TRBJ1-1	.	TRBV30	CAWRRGNTEAFF	TGTGCCTGGAGACGGGGGAACACTGAAGCTTTCTTT
few	TRBJ2-1	TRBD2	TRBV29-1	CSGRSLAGIYNEQFF	TGCAGCGGACGCTCACTAGCGGGAATTTACAATGAGCAGTTCTTC